This TCR beta chain was retrieved from a study of OX40 agonist ivuxolimab in advanced cancers. General study results and limits: Low clonal expansion, among the lowest seen, marked partial responders at 0.1-3.0 mg/kg. The average count of expanded clones was higher among CD8+ T cells than among CD4+.

A remark on this clone: Its antigen is still unknown.

Data came from immunoSEQ multiplex PCR; TCRdb stores just in-frame clones and leaves some out. The sample carries 60,000 to 90,000 clones, 84% recorded once. The length of the CDR3 is 12 residues. This clonotype was obtained from an adult with an advanced solid tumor such as melanoma, head and neck, liver or kidney cancer. The starting material was CD4+ or CD8+ T cells sorted from blood, obtained in a trial of the OX40 agonist ivuxolimab. This sequence joins TRBV21-1 and TRBJ2-3. TRBV21-1 is a pseudogene. For the CDR3, the DNA is TGTGCCAGCAGCATGTCCACAGATACGCAGTATTTT. This encodes CASSMSTDTQYF.